Below are 10 T cell receptor beta chains sequenced from a single sample in a study of PD-L1 blockade in urothelial cancer. Time point: peripheral blood 6 weeks after treatment start. Here immunoSEQ multiplex PCR was the method, and the copy in TCRdb shows in-frame clones only, minus some. The sample yields 95,000 to 150,000 clones, about 83% seen once. This specimen consisted of PBMCs, obtained around atezolizumab (anti-PD-L1) treatment. The source of these receptors is a man between 45 and 60 years old with urothelial cancer.

The V gene is TRBV9, the J gene TRBJ2-7; D might be TRBD1 (6 bases). The V end was cut by 0 bases, the J end by 2 bases, with 9 bases between. This CDR3 comprises 14 residues. Germline V gene lookup returns CDR1 SGDLS and CDR2 YYNGEE. The CDR3 loop is CASSVGQGPYEQYF. The CDR3 DNA follows: TGTGCCAGCAGCGTAGGGCAGGGGCCCTACGAGCAGTACTTC.

The chain joins TRBV7-9 to TRBJ1-4; possibly TRBD1 for D (5 bases). V was cut by 5 bases and J by 4 bases, with 14 bases left in between. Germline V gives CDR1 SEHNR, CDR2 FQNEAQ (reference sequence). The CDR3 contains 15 residues. DNA of the CDR3: TGTGCCAGCAGCATAGGCAGGGTTGATAATGAAAAACTGTTTTTT. It translates to CASSIGRVDNEKLFF.

This chain joins TRBV27 and TRBJ1-6; TRBD1 is a possible D gene (5 bases). The length of the CDR3 is 14 residues. Trimming took off 6 bases at V and 9 bases at J, with 15 bases between the two ends. CDR1 MNHEY and CDR2 SMNVEV come from the germline V gene (reference sequence). The CDR3 nucleotides read TGTGCCAGCAGCTCGGTGACTGGGGCTTCACCCCTCCACTTT. Its protein is CASSSVTGASPLHF.

The chain links TRBV15 to TRBJ2-1, with D unclear. Germline CDR1 is LNHNV and CDR2 is YYDKDF (reference sequence). The CDR3 runs 16 residues. V was trimmed by 5 bases and J by 10 bases, leaving 24 bases between them. CDR3 region: CATSYRLSGPTGEQFF. The CDR3 DNA reads TGTGCCACCAGCTACCGGCTCTCGGGTCCCACCGGGGAGCAGTTCTTC.

The V call is TRBV7-8, the J call TRBJ2-3; D call uncertain. The CDR3 is 12 residues long. Trimming took off 3 bases at V and 3 bases at J, with 4 bases between the two ends. Germline CDR1 is SGHVS and CDR2 is FQNEAQ. The CDR3 reads CASSFGTDTQYF. The CDR3 nucleotides are TGTGCCAGCAGCTTCGGGACAGATACGCAGTATTTT.

This rearrangement joins TRBV28 to TRBJ1-1; D not resolved. This CDR3 has 14 residues. Germline CDR1 MDHEN, CDR2 SYDVKM. Trimming removed 7 bases from V and 0 bases from J, with 12 bases in between. CDR3 nucleotide sequence: TGTGCCAGCACCCGGGGAGGTGTGAACACTGAAGCTTTCTTT. It translates to CASTRGGVNTEAFF. Full variable domain (remainder filled in from reference TRBV28 and TRBJ1-1): DVKVTQSSRYLVKRTGEKVFLECVQDMDHENMFWYRQDPGLGLRLIYFSYDVKMKEKGDIPEGYSVSREKKERFSLILESASTNQTSMYLCASTRGGVNTEAFFGQGTRLTVV.

The chain recombines TRBV30 with TRBJ1-3; no reliable D call. This CDR3 contains 12 residues. V was shortened by 0 bases and J by 11 bases, with 11 bases between the two germline ends. Germline values: CDR1 GTSNPN, CDR2 SVGIG (reference sequence). CDR3 loop: CAWSVQAEAIYF. As DNA, the CDR3 is TGTGCCTGGAGTGTCCAGGCCGAAGCCATATATTTT.

The CDR3 nucleotides are TGCGCCAGCAGCTTGCAAAATAGCGGGAGAGGTACGGAGACCCAGTACTTC. This codes for CASSLQNSGRGTETQYF. The V and J genes are TRBV5-1 and TRBJ2-5, with 9 nucleotides matching TRBD2. The ends lost 1 base at V and 5 bases at J; junction bases unmatched: 12. CDR3 length: 17 amino acids. Germline V gives CDR1 SGHRS, CDR2 YFSETQ.

This clone was counted only a few times. This rearrangement joins TRBV5-4 to TRBJ2-1; D gene unclear. V lost 0 bases and J 14 bases, leaving 12 bases between the germline ends. Germline lookup yields CDR1 SGHNT and CDR2 YYREEE (reference sequence). The length of the CDR3 is 12 residues. The CDR3 region has the DNA TGTGCCAGCAGCTTGGGACGCGGTTTGGAGTTCTTC. Encoded protein: CASSLGRGLEFF.

This clone turned up a few times. The gene calls are TRBV6-6 and TRBJ2-7, with TRBD2 matching 10 bases. The germline CDR1 and CDR2 sequences are MNHNY and SVGAGI (reference sequence). The CDR3 loop spans 14 amino acids. With 7 bases clipped from V and 6 bases from J, the junction kept 9 bases outside the gene matches. The CDR3 sequence: CASIPTSGIGEQYF. The DNA for the CDR3 is TGTGCCAGCATCCCCACTAGCGGGATAGGCGAGCAGTACTTC.